This T cell receptor beta chain was observed in a study of blood T cell repertoires in COVID-19. Study details: PBMCs, B-cell-depleted T cells, or T cells provided the cDNA or gDNA that made up the material.

Germline lookup yields CDR1 LGHNA and CDR2 YNFKEQ. This CDR3 contains 21 residues. Losses at the gene ends were 3 bases for V and 0 bases for J; bases not matched to a gene: 15. Under the authors' procedure: Amplified reference gene primers provided the basis for estimating nucleated cell counts. The assay was immunoSEQ multiplex PCR, and TCRdb's table has in-frame clones only and misses some. D and trimming were read from the DNA, whereas the V and J calls and clone size are those reported in that table. The sample yields about 90,000 clones, approximately 88% seen once. The sequenced sample was peripheral blood. The sequence was collected from a man aged 60 to 69 with acute or convalescent COVID-19. The V call is TRBV4-2, the J call TRBJ2-1; 12 bases are shared with TRBD2. CDR3 in DNA: TGTGCCAGCAGCCAGTACGCGACTAGCGGGAGTTCCATGAGCTCCTACAATGAGCAGTTCTTC. The encoded protein is CASSQYATSGSSMSSYNEQFF.